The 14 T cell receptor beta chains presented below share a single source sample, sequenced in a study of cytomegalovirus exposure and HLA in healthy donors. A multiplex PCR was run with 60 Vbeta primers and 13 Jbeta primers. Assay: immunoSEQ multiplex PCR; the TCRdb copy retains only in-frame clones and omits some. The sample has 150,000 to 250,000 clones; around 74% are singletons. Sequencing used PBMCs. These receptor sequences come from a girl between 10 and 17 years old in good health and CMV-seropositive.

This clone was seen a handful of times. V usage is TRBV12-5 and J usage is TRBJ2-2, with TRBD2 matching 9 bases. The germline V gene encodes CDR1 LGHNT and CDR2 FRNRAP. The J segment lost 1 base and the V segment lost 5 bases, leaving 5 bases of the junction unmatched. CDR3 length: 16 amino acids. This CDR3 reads CASGGLAGMNTGELFF. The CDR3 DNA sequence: TGTGCTAGTGGTGGTCTAGCGGGAATGAACACCGGGGAGCTGTTTTTT.

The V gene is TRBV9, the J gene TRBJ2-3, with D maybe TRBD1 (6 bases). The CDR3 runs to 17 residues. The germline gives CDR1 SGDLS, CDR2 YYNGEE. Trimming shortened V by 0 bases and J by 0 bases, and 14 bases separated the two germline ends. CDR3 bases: TGTGCCAGCAGCGTAGAGGGCAGGGGTCATAGCACAGATACGCAGTATTTT. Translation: CASSVEGRGHSTDTQYF.

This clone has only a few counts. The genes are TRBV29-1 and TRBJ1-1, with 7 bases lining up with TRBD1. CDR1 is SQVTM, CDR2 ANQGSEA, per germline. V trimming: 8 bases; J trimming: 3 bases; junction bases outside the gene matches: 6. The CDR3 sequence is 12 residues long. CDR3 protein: CSSRQGDTEAFF. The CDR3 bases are TGCAGCTCGCGACAGGGTGACACTGAAGCTTTCTTT.

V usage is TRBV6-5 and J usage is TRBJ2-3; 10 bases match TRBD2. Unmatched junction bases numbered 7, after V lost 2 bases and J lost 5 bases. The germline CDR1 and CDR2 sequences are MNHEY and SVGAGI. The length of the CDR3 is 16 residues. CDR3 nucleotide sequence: TGTGCCAGCAGTTACGGAATAGCGGGGGGTTTAGATACGCAGTATTTT. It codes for CASSYGIAGGLDTQYF.

CDR3 sequence reads: CASSTNQGTQYF. The CDR3 nucleotides read TGTGCCAGCAGCACAAACCAGGGCACCCAGTACTTC. The chain is built from TRBV7-2 and TRBJ2-5; D perhaps matches TRBD1 (5 bases). In germline, CDR1 is SGHTA, CDR2 FQGNSA. The CDR3 has 12 amino acids. Trimming removed 5 bases from V and 8 bases from J, with 12 bases in between.

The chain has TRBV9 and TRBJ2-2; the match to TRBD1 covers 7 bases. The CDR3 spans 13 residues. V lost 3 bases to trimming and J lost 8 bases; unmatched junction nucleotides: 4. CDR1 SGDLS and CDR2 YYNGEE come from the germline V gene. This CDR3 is CASSAQGLGELFF. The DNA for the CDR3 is TGTGCCAGCAGCGCACAGGGGTTAGGGGAGCTGTTTTTT. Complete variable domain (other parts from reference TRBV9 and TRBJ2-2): DSGVTQTPKHLITATGQRVTLRCSPRSGDLSVYWYQQSLDQGLQFLIQYYNGEERAKGNILERFSAQQFPDLHSELNLSSLELGDSALYFCASSAQGLGELFFGEGSRLTVL.

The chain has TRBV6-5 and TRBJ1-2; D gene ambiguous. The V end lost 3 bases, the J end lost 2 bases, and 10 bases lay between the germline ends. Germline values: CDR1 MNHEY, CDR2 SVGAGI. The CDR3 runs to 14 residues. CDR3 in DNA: TGTGCCAGCAGTTATGGGAGGCAGAACTATGGCTACACCTTC. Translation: CASSYGRQNYGYTF.

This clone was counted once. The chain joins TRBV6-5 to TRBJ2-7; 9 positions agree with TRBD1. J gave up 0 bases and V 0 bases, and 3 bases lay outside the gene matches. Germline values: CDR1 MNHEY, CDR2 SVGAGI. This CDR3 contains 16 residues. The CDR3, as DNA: TGTGCCAGCAGTTACTCGTGGGACAGGGTCTCCTACGAGCAGTACTTC. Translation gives CASSYSWDRVSYEQYF.

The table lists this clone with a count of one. This CDR3 reads CASKGQGALKETQYF. CDR3 DNA sequence: TGTGCCAGTAAAGGACAGGGGGCCTTGAAAGAGACCCAGTACTTC. The chain links TRBV19 to TRBJ2-5, with TRBD1 matching 11 bases. V dropped 7 bases and J dropped 3; count of bases not matched to a gene: 7. There are 15 residues in the CDR3. Per germline, CDR1 LNHDA and CDR2 SQIVND (reference sequence).

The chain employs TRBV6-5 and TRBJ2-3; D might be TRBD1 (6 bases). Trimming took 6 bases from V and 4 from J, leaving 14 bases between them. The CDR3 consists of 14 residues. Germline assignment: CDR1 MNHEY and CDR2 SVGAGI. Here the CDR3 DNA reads TGTGCCAGCAGGCAGGGGTTCTGGGCAGATACGCAGTATTTT. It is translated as CASRQGFWADTQYF.

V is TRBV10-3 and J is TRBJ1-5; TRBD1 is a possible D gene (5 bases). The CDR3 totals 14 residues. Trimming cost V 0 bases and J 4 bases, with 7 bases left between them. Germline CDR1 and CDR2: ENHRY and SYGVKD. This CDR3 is CAISESKGNQPQHF. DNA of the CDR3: TGTGCCATCAGTGAGTCGAAGGGGAATCAGCCCCAGCATTTT.

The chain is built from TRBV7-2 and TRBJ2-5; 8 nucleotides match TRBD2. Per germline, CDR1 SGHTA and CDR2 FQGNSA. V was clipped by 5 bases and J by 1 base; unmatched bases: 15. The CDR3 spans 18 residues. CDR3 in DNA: TGTGCCAGCAGCCAAATCCCCAGGGCTAGCGGGTTCCAAGAGACCCAGTACTTC. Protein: CASSQIPRASGFQETQYF.

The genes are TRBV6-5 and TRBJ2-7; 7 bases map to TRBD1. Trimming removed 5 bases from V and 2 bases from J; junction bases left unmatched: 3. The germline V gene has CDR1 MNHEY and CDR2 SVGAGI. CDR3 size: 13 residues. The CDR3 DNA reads TGTGCCAGCAGTGAGGGACAGACCTACGAGCAGTACTTC. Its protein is CASSEGQTYEQYF.

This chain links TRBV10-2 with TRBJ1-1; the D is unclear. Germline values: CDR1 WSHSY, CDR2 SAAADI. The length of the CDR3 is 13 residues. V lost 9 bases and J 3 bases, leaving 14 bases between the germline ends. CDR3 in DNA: TGCGCCAGTTCCGGTGGACTAGACACTGAAGCTTTCTTT. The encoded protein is CASSGGLDTEAFF.